This T cell receptor (beta chain) was profiled in a study of blood T cell repertoires in COVID-19. Germline loops: CDR1 LNHDA, CDR2 SQIVND (reference sequence). J was trimmed by 5 bases and V by 7 bases; bases with no gene match: 9. This CDR3 region has 16 residues. TCRdb's table, derived via immunoSEQ multiplex PCR, lists solely in-frame clones and lacks some. There are 250,000 to 350,000 clones in the sample; around 90% occur only once, and 1.7% lies in the top ten. The chain joins TRBV19 to TRBJ2-5, with 14 positions matching TRBD2. The sequenced material came from PBMCs or T cells enriched from blood (not recorded which). This TCR was sampled from a woman aged 18-29 years with acute COVID-19. CDR3 sequence reads: CASMAGTSGSRETQYF. The DNA of the CDR3 is TGTGCCAGTATGGCGGGGACTAGCGGGAGTCGGGAGACCCAGTACTTC. Full variable domain (missing parts from reference TRBV19 and TRBJ2-5): DGGITQSPKYLFRKEGQNVTLSCEQNLNHDAMYWYRQDPGQGLRLIYYSQIVNDFQKGDIAEGYSVSREKKESFPLTVTSAQKNPTAFYLCASMAGTSGSRETQYFGPGTRLLVL.